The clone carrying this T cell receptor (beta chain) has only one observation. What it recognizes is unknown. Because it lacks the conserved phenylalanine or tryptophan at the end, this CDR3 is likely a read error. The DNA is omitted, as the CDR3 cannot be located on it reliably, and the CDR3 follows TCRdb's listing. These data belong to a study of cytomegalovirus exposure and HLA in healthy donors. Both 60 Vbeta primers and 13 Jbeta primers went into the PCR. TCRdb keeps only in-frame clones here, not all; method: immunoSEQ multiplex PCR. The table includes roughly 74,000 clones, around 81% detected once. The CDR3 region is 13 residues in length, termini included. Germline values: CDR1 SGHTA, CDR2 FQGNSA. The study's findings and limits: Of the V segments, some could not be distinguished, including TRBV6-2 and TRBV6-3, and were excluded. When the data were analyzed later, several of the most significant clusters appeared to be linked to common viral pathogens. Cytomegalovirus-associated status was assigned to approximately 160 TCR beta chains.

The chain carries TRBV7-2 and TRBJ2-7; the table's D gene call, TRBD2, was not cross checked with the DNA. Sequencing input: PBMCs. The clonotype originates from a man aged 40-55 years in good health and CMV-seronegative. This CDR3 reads CASSLSRSSPLSY.